These 20 T cell receptor beta chains were all obtained from the same sample, sequenced in a study of patients and donors after allogeneic stem cell transplantation. TCRdb re-derived calls from the RT-PCR reads in MiXCR, one entry per CDR3 protein. The sample comprises about 400,000 distinct CDR3 sequences, roughly 16% of which are singletons, and 6% to 8% rests with the top ten. Sequenced sample: blood, either unsorted or a sorted T cell fraction (not recorded which). Every receptor here comes from a human donor who was either an allogeneic HSCT recipient or a stem cell or donor lymphocyte infusion donor (not recorded which). It is not recorded whose cells these are; they may come from a transplant donor.

The chain carries TRBV20-1 and TRBJ2-5, with D tentatively TRBD1 or TRBD2 (5 bases each). Deletions cut 6 bases from V and 5 bases from J, with 13 bases between. The CDR3 runs to 12 residues. CDR1 is DFQATT and CDR2 is SNEGSKA in the germline V gene (reference sequence). CDR3 region: CSASDRGETQYF. CDR3 nucleotide sequence: TGCAGTGCGTCAGACAGAGGGGAGACCCAGTACTTC.

The chain uses TRBV4-3 and TRBJ1-4, with D possibly matching TRBD1 (5 bases). Germline V lookup: CDR1 LGHNA, CDR2 YSLEER. The CDR3 covers 15 residues. V lost 3 bases, J lost 0 bases, and 8 bases lay in between. The CDR3 sequence is CASSHGATTNEKLFF. The CDR3 DNA sequence: TGCGCCAGCAGCCACGGGGCAACAACTAATGAAAAACTGTTTTTT.

This clonotype was detected only a few times. This chain uses TRBV7-9 with TRBJ2-4; 14 bases line up with TRBD2. The germline CDR1 and CDR2 sequences are SEHNR and FQNEAQ (reference sequence). This CDR3 region has 16 residues. Germline trimming cut 5 bases from V and 6 bases from J; bases unmatched to any gene: 6. The CDR3: CASSPPGLAGANIQYF. As DNA, the CDR3 is TGTGCCAGCAGCCCTCCGGGACTAGCGGGAGCAAACATTCAGTACTTC.

This clonotype has just a few counts. The genes are TRBV27 and TRBJ1-1; tentatively, D is TRBD1 (5 bases). Trimming took off 3 bases at V and 7 bases at J, with 15 bases between the two ends. Germline V lookup: CDR1 MNHEY, CDR2 SMNVEV (reference sequence). This CDR3 region has 14 residues. The CDR3 here is CASSFSGAGGEAFF. In nucleotides, the CDR3 is TGTGCCAGCAGTTTTTCCGGGGCCGGAGGTGAAGCTTTCTTT.

The chain couples TRBV6-2 or TRBV6-3 to TRBJ1-2, with a possible D match to TRBD1 (6 bases). V lost 8 bases, J lost 8 bases, and 18 bases lay in between. This CDR3 region has 13 residues. The germline V gene has CDR1 MNHEY and CDR2 SVGEGT. The chain's CDR3 is CASDPVGAGGYTF. Here the CDR3 DNA reads TGTGCCAGCGACCCAGTGGGGGCTGGAGGCTACACCTTC.

This clonotype was seen many times. V and J are TRBV24-1 and TRBJ2-5; D ambiguous. CDR3 size: 13 residues. The germline V gene has CDR1 KGHDR and CDR2 SFDVKD. The V end lost 1 base, the J end lost 7 bases, and 9 bases lay between the germline ends. For the CDR3, the DNA is TGTGCCACCAGTGATTTAGTTGTCGGGACCCAGTACTTC. This sequence encodes CATSDLVVGTQYF.

There are many counts of this clonotype. V and J are TRBV10-3 and TRBJ1-2; D is perhaps TRBD1 (6 bases). V lost 0 bases, J lost 3 bases, and 17 bases lay in between. Germline V gene lookup returns CDR1 ENHRY and CDR2 SYGVKD. The CDR3 loop spans 17 amino acids. The CDR3 loop is CAISESKEGQIHYGYTF. CDR3 DNA sequence: TGTGCCATCAGTGAGTCCAAGGAAGGACAGATTCACTATGGCTACACCTTC.

The gene calls are TRBV7-9 and TRBJ1-2; the D is unclear. The germline gives CDR1 SEHNR, CDR2 FQNEAQ (reference sequence). This CDR3 has 14 residues. V dropped 5 bases and J dropped 0 bases, with 10 bases sitting between them. DNA for the CDR3: TGTGCCAGCAGCCCCCCAGGTTCTAACTATGGCTACACCTTC. It specifies CASSPPGSNYGYTF.

This clonotype was seen repeatedly, ten times or more. This chain connects TRBV5-1 to TRBJ2-1; 13 bases line up with TRBD2. There are 15 residues in the CDR3. The germline CDR1 and CDR2 sequences are SGHRS and YFSETQ. With V trimmed by 0 bases and J by 9 bases, 3 bases remained unmatched. The CDR3 loop reads CASSLGLAGGGEQFF. The CDR3 DNA reads as TGCGCCAGCAGCTTGGGACTAGCGGGGGGAGGTGAGCAGTTCTTC.

This clonotype was observed a few times. The rearrangement joins TRBV25-1 to TRBJ2-4; D may match TRBD1 or TRBD2 (5 bases each). V was cut by 6 bases and J by 0 bases, with 12 bases left in between. Germline assignment: CDR1 MGHDK and CDR2 SYGVNS. This CDR3 has 15 residues. CDR3 region: CASSGDLPAKNIQYF. The CDR3 DNA sequence: TGTGCCAGCAGCGGGGACCTACCAGCCAAAAACATTCAGTACTTC. The complete variable domain, with remaining parts taken from reference TRBV25-1 and TRBJ2-4, reads EADIYQTPRYLVIGTGKKITLECSQTMGHDKMYWYQQDPGMELHLIHYSYGVNSTEKGDLSSESTVSRIRTEHFPLTLESARPSHTSQYLCASSGDLPAKNIQYFGAGTRLSVL.

This clonotype was found a few times. The chain carries TRBV4-2 and TRBJ2-5, with D maybe TRBD1 (5 bases). This CDR3 region has 14 residues. Germline V gene data show CDR1 as LGHNA and CDR2 as YNFKEQ. V was pared by 0 bases and J by 4 bases, with 9 bases between. The CDR3 DNA reads as TGTGCCAGCAGCCAAGAATCTAGGGGAGAGACCCAGTACTTC. As protein: CASSQESRGETQYF.

This clonotype has at least ten counts. The rearrangement joins TRBV29-1 to TRBJ1-6, with D possibly matching TRBD1 (6 bases). V lost 5 bases and J lost 10, with 12 bases in between. The CDR3 contains 12 residues. Germline V gene lookup returns CDR1 SQVTM and CDR2 ANQGSEA. Here the CDR3 reads CSVKQGTSPLHF. CDR3 nucleotide sequence: TGCAGCGTTAAACAGGGTACATCACCCCTCCACTTT.

This clonotype was seen a handful of times. J is TRBJ2-3 and V is TRBV7-6; possible D gene TRBD2, 5 bases. V was trimmed by 4 bases and J by 2 bases, leaving 13 bases between them. There are 15 residues in the CDR3. Germline assignment: CDR1 SGHVS and CDR2 FNYEAQ. CDR3 amino acids: CASSSPEGLTDTQYF. CDR3 nucleotide sequence: TGTGCCAGCAGCTCCCCTGAGGGCCTCACAGATACGCAGTATTTT.

This chain connects TRBV29-1 to TRBJ2-5, with 7 bases that match TRBD1. Germline V CDR1 and CDR2: SQVTM, ANQGSEA. The CDR3 has 12 residues. After removal of 7 bases from V and 5 bases from J, the junction contained 7 bases not matched to a gene. CDR3 protein: CSGVRGGETQYF. In nucleotides, the CDR3 is TGCAGCGGCGTACGAGGGGGCGAGACCCAGTACTTC.

This clonotype occurred a few times. The V call is TRBV12-3 or TRBV12-4, the J call TRBJ1-6; D unclear. The CDR3 runs 14 residues. The V end lost 5 bases, the J end lost 6 bases, and 11 bases lay between the germline ends. The CDR3 region is CASSPRGPNSPLHF. The DNA of the CDR3 is TGTGCCAGCAGTCCACGCGGGCCTAATTCACCCCTCCACTTT.

This clonotype occurred many times. The J gene is TRBJ2-3, the V gene TRBV12-3 or TRBV12-4; 8 bases fit TRBD2. Trimming removed 5 bases from V and 0 bases from J; junction bases left unmatched: 7. There are 16 residues in the CDR3. CDR3 nucleotide sequence: TGTGCCAGCAGTCCCCAGGAGCGGGGGAGCACAGATACGCAGTATTTT. Translated, it gives CASSPQERGSTDTQYF.

In this sample, this clonotype turned up a few times. V is TRBV11-3 and J is TRBJ2-1; D may correspond to TRBD1 or TRBD2 (6 bases each). CDR3 length equals 16 residues. Per the germline V gene, CDR1 is SGHNT and CDR2 is YENEEA. Trimming took off 1 base at V and 7 bases at J, with 17 bases between the two ends. CDR3 in amino acids: CASSLGAGARGNEQFF. DNA for the CDR3: TGTGCCAGCAGCTTAGGGGCAGGGGCCCGGGGGAATGAGCAGTTCTTC.

This clonotype has only a few counts. The genes are TRBV19 and TRBJ1-2, with 7 positions matching TRBD1. J was trimmed by 4 bases and V by 5 bases; bases with no gene match: 10. The CDR3 has 15 residues. Looked up from germline, CDR1 is LNHDA and CDR2 is SQIVND (reference sequence). CDR3 protein: CASSSGQDKLYGYTF. The DNA for the CDR3 is TGTGCCAGTAGTTCAGGACAGGACAAACTCTATGGCTACACCTTC. Together with reference TRBV19 and TRBJ1-2, the CDR3 gives the full variable domain: DGGITQSPKYLFRKEGQNVTLSCEQNLNHDAMYWYRQDPGQGLRLIYYSQIVNDFQKGDIAEGYSVSREKKESFPLTVTSAQKNPTAFYLCASSSGQDKLYGYTFGSGTRLTVV.

The chain combines TRBV20-1 with TRBJ1-4, with 10 bases matching TRBD1. CDR3 length equals 17 residues. The germline CDR1 and CDR2 sequences are DFQATT and SNEGSKA (reference sequence). With V trimmed by 2 bases and J by 0 bases, 6 bases remained unmatched. The CDR3 DNA follows: TGCAGTGCTAGAAGGACAGGGGGGTGGTCAACTAATGAAAAACTGTTTTTT. Its translation is CSARRTGGWSTNEKLFF.

The table lists this clonotype with a few counts. The chain recombines TRBV29-1 with TRBJ2-7; the match to TRBD2 covers 9 bases. The V and J ends lost 1 base and 0 bases, in that order; junction bases with no gene match: 10. Germline V CDR1 and CDR2: SQVTM, ANQGSEA. The CDR3 is 17 amino acids. The CDR3 sequence is CSVEGEIAGVSSYEQYF. Here the CDR3 DNA reads TGCAGCGTTGAAGGGGAGATAGCGGGGGTTAGCTCCTACGAGCAGTACTTC.